Listed here is a single T cell receptor beta chain. This entry is derived from a study of glioma-infiltrating T cells after dendritic cell vaccination. As for time point: after dendritic cell vaccination, including at tumor progression/relapse. Dendritic cells derived from monocytes and pulsed with autologous tumor lysate formed the vaccine. Selection required adequate fresh-frozen tumor tissue plus more than two years' survival data. V lost 5 bases and J lost 6, with 15 bases in between. Per the germline V gene, CDR1 is SGHRS and CDR2 is YFSETQ. This CDR3 comprises 14 residues. The immunoSEQ assay amplified TCRB CDR3 from up to roughly 2 ug DNA. Method: immunoSEQ multiplex PCR; TCRdb's copy keeps in-frame clones and lacks some. The sample records about 2,100 clones, roughly 79% being singletons.

This receptor was identified in a human donor with glioblastoma. This material consisted of tumor tissue, taken after dendritic cell vaccination. The J gene is TRBJ2-4, the V gene TRBV5-1; TRBD2 is a possible D gene (6 bases). This CDR3 is CASRSRLDRNIQYF. The CDR3 DNA sequence: TGCGCCAGCAGGAGCCGACTAGATCGAAACATTCAGTACTTC. Filled out from reference TRBV5-1 and TRBJ2-4, the complete variable domain reads KAGVTQTPRYLIKTRGQQVTLSCSPISGHRSVSWYQQTPGQGLQFLFEYFSETQRNKGNFPGRFSGRQFSNSRSEMNVSTLELGDSALYLCASRSRLDRNIQYFGAGTRLSVL.